The clone carrying this T cell receptor (beta chain) was found many times. Its antigen remains unidentified. On the basis of clinical symptoms, serum thyroxine and TRAb, thyroid ultrasound and orbital computed tomography, diagnoses were made. This sample is drawn from a study of T cells in Graves' hyperthyroidism and ophthalmopathy. Whole-study results and caveats: The model made its ophthalmopathy prediction, and onset followed a median around 6.5 months later. In simple terms, a model built on 13 V-J features told ophthalmopathy apart from stable hyperthyroidism. In the blood, most expanded thyroid clonotypes above 0.001 appeared as well.

Trimming took off 2 bases at V and 4 bases at J, with 9 bases between the two ends. The CDR3 totals 13 residues. Amplification of TCR beta CDR3 regions used RNA as the template. A set of HTBI primers served as the primers for a first-round RT-PCR of the TCR CDR3. TCRdb processed the multiplex PCR reads anew with MiXCR; each CDR3 protein has one entry. Of some 300,000 distinct CDR3 sequences listed, around 17% are singletons. The sequencing sample was made of blood. The V gene is TRBV12-3 or TRBV12-4, the J gene TRBJ2-7; no firm D call. The sequence derives from a man aged 25 to 40 with Graves' hyperthyroidism. CDR3 in amino acids: CASSLSRTYEQYF. CDR3 DNA sequence: TGTGCCAGCAGTTTATCCAGAACATACGAGCAGTACTTC.